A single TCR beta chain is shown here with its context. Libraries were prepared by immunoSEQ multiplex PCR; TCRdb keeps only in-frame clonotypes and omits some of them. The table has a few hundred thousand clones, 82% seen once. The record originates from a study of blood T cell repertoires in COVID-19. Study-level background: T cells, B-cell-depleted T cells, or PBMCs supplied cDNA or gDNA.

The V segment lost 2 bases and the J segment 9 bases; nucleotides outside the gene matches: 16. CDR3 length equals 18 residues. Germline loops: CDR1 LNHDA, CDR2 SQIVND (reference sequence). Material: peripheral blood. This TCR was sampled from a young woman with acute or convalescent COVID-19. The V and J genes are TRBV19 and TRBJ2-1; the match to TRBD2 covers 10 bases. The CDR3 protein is CASSIIALWASGSAEQFF. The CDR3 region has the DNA TGTGCCAGTAGTATAATAGCTCTCTGGGCTAGCGGGAGTGCTGAGCAGTTCTTC.